This entry concerns a single T cell receptor beta chain. The CDR3 sequence is 13 residues long. V gave up 5 bases and J gave up 5 bases, with 12 bases separating them. From germline, CDR1 is SGHAT and CDR2 FQNNGV. The sample belongs to a study of T cell changes during pregnancy in multiple sclerosis. The protocol was immunoSEQ multiplex PCR, while the TCRdb copy is restricted to in-frame clones and leaves out a portion. The data hold tens of thousands of clones, with 88% observed a single time. The rearrangement uses TRBV11-2 and TRBJ1-1, with no clear D. The sequences come from CD4+ T cells from peripheral blood mononuclear cells, collected in the third trimester of pregnancy. The sequence was obtained from a female donor with multiple sclerosis, enrolled in a pregnancy study. The DNA for the CDR3 is TGTGCCAGCAGCCCCCTAGGTTTAACTGAAGCTTTCTTT. Residues: CASSPLGLTEAFF.